These 7 T cell receptor beta chains share one sample of origin, sequenced in a study of blood T cell repertoires in COVID-19. Profiled with immunoSEQ multiplex PCR; TCRdb holds only in-frame clones, not every one. Among fewer than 250,000 clones listed, over 80% were seen once. The sequenced sample consisted of PBMCs or T cells enriched from blood (not recorded which). These receptors originate from a woman in her twenties or thirties with acute COVID-19.

The chain employs TRBV6-6 and TRBJ1-1; no clear D gene. This CDR3 region has 15 residues. The germline gives CDR1 MNHNY, CDR2 SVGAGI (reference sequence). V gave up 7 bases and J gave up 1 base, with 16 bases separating them. The CDR3 spells CASTSRAGRNTEAFF. The CDR3, as DNA: TGTGCCAGCACCTCACGAGCTGGTCGGAACACTGAAGCTTTCTTT.

The gene calls are TRBV4-1 and TRBJ2-1; D ambiguous. The V and J ends lost 6 bases and 2 bases respectively, with 14 bases between them. CDR1 and CDR2 from the germline V gene are MGHRA and YSYEKL. The CDR3 runs 15 residues. The CDR3 protein is CASSPYANPYNEQFF. In nucleotides, the CDR3 is TGCGCCAGCAGTCCCTACGCGAATCCCTACAATGAGCAGTTCTTC.

This clone was seen only a few times. This chain uses TRBV19 with TRBJ1-1, with TRBD1 as a possible D gene (5 bases). Looked up from germline, CDR1 is LNHDA and CDR2 is SQIVND (reference sequence). The CDR3 has 15 residues. V dropped 7 bases and J dropped 5 bases, with 20 bases sitting between them. The CDR3 region is CASKLNGWGETEAFF. CDR3 bases: TGTGCCAGTAAGTTGAACGGCTGGGGCGAAACTGAAGCTTTCTTT.

The V call is TRBV12-3 or TRBV12-4, the J call TRBJ2-5; D possibly corresponds to TRBD1 (5 bases). Deletions cut 1 base from V and 5 bases from J, with 8 bases between. The CDR3 sequence is 13 residues long. For the CDR3, the DNA is TGTGCCAGCAGTTTAGGGGCAGGGGAGACCCAGTACTTC. It translates to CASSLGAGETQYF.

The V call is TRBV5-1, the J call TRBJ2-7; 14 nucleotides align to TRBD2. V dropped 0 bases and J dropped 6; count of bases not matched to a gene: 2. The CDR3 consists of 15 residues. Germline lookup yields CDR1 SGHRS and CDR2 YFSETQ. CDR3: CASSLVGLAGVEQYF. CDR3 in DNA: TGCGCCAGCAGCTTGGTGGGACTAGCGGGGGTCGAGCAGTACTTC. Looking up the rest from reference TRBV5-1 and TRBJ2-7 gives the full variable domain: KAGVTQTPRYLIKTRGQQVTLSCSPISGHRSVSWYQQTPGQGLQFLFEYFSETQRNKGNFPGRFSGRQFSNSRSEMNVSTLELGDSALYLCASSLVGLAGVEQYFGPGTRLTVT.

The chain has TRBV5-1 and TRBJ2-3; 9 nucleotides match TRBD1. V was pared by 2 bases and J by 1 base, with 5 bases of the junction left unmatched. The CDR3 totals 16 residues. Germline V gene sequence: CDR1 SGHRS, CDR2 YFSETQ. The CDR3 region has the DNA TGCGCCAGCAGCTTAAAACAGGGGGCGGGCACAGATACGCAGTATTTT. Translating it yields CASSLKQGAGTDTQYF.

The V gene is TRBV2, the J gene TRBJ1-2; 9 bases are a match to TRBD1. CDR1 and CDR2 from the germline V gene are SNHLY and FYNNEI. The CDR3 totals 12 residues. V lost 6 bases, J lost 7 bases, and 3 bases stayed unmatched. The CDR3 nucleotides are TGTGCCAGCAGCGGGACAGGGCCTGGCTACACCTTC. This gives the protein CASSGTGPGYTF.